The entry below gives a single T cell receptor (beta chain) sequence along with its context. After re-calling the 5' RACE reads, TCRdb lists one entry per CDR3 protein, DNA absent. This sample's clone table lists 110,000 to 150,000 distinct CDR3 sequences. The sample comes from a study of monozygotic twins with inflammatory bowel disease. This CDR3 has 16 amino acids. Germline CDR1 and CDR2: SGHDN and FVKESK. The sequence was collected from a human donor with ulcerative colitis or Crohn's disease, or a healthy co-twin of an affected twin (not recorded which). V usage is TRBV14 and J usage is TRBJ2-1; TCRdb's D gene call, TRBD1, goes unchecked for lack of DNA. Source material: blood. The CDR3 loop reads CASSPRGTGPPNEQFF. Using reference TRBV14 and TRBJ2-1 for the parts outside the CDR3, the full variable domain is EAGVTQFPSHSVIEKGQTVTLRCDPISGHDNLYWYRRVMGKEIKFLLHFVKESKQDESGMPNNRFLAERTGGTYSTLKVQPAELEDSGVYFCASSPRGTGPPNEQFFGPGTRLTVL.